This T cell receptor beta chain was sequenced during a study of blood T cell repertoires in COVID-19. V lost 2 bases, J lost 4 bases, and 10 bases stayed unmatched. This CDR3 region has 17 residues. The germline CDR1 and CDR2 sequences are MNHEY and SVGEGT. Repertoires were generated with immunoSEQ multiplex PCR, while TCRdb's copy carries only in-frame clones and drops some. The data hold 100,000 to 150,000 clones, with about 74% observed a single time. The TCR sequence derives from a man between 60 and 70 years old with acute or convalescent COVID-19. The material sequenced was peripheral blood. The J gene is TRBJ1-2, the V gene TRBV6-2 or TRBV6-3, with 10 bases identical to TRBD1. The CDR3 protein is CASSYRDWDRGPYGYTF. CDR3 DNA sequence: TGTGCCAGCAGTTACCGGGACTGGGACAGGGGTCCCTATGGCTACACCTTC.